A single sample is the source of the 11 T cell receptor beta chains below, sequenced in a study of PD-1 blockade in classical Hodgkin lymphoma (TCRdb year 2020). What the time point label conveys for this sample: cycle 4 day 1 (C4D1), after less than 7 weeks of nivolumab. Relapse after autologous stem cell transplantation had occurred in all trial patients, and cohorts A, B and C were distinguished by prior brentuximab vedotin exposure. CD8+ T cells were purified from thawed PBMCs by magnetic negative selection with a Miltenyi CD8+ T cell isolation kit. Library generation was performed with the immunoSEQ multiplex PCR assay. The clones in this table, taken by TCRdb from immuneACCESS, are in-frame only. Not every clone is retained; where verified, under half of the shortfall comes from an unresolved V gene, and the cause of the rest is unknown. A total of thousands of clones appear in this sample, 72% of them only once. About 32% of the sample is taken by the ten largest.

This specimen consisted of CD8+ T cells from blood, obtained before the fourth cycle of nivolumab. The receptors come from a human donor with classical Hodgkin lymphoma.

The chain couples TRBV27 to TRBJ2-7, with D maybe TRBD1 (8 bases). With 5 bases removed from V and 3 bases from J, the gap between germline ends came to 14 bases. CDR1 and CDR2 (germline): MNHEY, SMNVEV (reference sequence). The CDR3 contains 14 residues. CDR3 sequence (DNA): TGTGCCAGCAGTCAACAGGGGGGGAACTACGAGCAGTACTTC. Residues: CASSQQGGNYEQYF.

CDR3 loop: CASRQRWTYGYTF. CDR3 nucleotide sequence: TGTGCCAGCAGACAAAGATGGACCTATGGCTACACCTTC. The V and J genes are TRBV21-1 and TRBJ1-2. TRBV21-1 is a known pseudogene. The CDR3 covers 13 residues.

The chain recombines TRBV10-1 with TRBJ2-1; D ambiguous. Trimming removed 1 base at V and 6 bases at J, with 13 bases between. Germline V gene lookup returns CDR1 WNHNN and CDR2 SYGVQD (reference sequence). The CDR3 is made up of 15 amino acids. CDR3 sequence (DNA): TGCGCCAGCAGTGAGTTGGGATACTCCGCCAATGAGCAGTTCTTC. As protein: CASSELGYSANEQFF.

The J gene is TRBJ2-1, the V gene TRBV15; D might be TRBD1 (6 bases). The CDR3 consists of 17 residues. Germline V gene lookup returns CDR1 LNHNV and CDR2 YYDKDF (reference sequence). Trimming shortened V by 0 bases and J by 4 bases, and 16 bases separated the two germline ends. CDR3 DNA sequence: TGTGCCACCAGCAGAGATTCGACAGGTAACAAATACAATGAGCAGTTCTTC. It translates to CATSRDSTGNKYNEQFF.

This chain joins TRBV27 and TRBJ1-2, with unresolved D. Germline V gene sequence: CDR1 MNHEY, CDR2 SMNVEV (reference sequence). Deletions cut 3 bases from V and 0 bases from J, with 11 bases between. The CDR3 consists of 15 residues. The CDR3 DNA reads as TGTGCCAGCAGTTTTCTGCCAGGAACTAACTATGGCTACACCTTC. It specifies CASSFLPGTNYGYTF.

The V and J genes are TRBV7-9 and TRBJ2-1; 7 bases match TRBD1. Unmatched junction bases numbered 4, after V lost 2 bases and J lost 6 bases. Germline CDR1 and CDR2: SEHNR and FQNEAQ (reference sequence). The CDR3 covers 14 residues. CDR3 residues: CASSLPGGFNEQFF. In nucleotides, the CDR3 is TGTGCCAGCAGCTTACCAGGGGGTTTCAATGAGCAGTTCTTC. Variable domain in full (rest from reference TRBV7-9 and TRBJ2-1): DTGVSQNPRHKITKRGQNVTFRCDPISEHNRLYWYRQTLGQGPEFLTYFQNEAQLEKSRLLSDRFSAERPKGSFSTLEIQRTEQGDSAMYLCASSLPGGFNEQFFGPGTRLTVL.

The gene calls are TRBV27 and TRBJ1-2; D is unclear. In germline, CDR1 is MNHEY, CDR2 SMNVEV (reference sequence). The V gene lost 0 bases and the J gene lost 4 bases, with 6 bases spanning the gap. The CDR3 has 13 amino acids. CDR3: CASSLSQSYGYTF. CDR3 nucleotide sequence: TGTGCCAGCAGTTTATCGCAGAGCTATGGCTACACCTTC.

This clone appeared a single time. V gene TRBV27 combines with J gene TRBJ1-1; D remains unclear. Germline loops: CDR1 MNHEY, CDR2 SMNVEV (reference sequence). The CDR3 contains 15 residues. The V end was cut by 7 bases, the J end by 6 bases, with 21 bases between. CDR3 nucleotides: TGTGCCAGCACCCGTTCCGGACCGAGCGGCCCTGAAGCTTTCTTT. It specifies CASTRSGPSGPEAFF.

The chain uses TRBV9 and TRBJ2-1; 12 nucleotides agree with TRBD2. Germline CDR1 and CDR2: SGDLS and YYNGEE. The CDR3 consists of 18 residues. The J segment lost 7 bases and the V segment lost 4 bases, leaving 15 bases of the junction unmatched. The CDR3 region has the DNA TGTGCCAGCAGCCCCAGTCCGGCACTAGCGGGAGGAGGGAATGAGCAGTTCTTC. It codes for CASSPSPALAGGGNEQFF.

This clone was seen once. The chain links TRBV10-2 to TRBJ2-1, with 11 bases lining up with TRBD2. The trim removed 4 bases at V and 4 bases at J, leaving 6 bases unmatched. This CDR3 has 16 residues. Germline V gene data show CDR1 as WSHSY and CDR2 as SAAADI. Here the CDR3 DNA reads TGCGCCAGCAGTGGAAATAGCGGGAGGGATTACAATGAGCAGTTCTTC. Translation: CASSGNSGRDYNEQFF.

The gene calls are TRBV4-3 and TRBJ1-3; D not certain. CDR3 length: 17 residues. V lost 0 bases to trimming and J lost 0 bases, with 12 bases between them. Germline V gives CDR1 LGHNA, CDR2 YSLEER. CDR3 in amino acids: CASSQDSGRRSGNTIYF. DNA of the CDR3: TGCGCCAGCAGCCAAGATAGTGGCCGGCGCTCTGGAAACACCATATATTTT.